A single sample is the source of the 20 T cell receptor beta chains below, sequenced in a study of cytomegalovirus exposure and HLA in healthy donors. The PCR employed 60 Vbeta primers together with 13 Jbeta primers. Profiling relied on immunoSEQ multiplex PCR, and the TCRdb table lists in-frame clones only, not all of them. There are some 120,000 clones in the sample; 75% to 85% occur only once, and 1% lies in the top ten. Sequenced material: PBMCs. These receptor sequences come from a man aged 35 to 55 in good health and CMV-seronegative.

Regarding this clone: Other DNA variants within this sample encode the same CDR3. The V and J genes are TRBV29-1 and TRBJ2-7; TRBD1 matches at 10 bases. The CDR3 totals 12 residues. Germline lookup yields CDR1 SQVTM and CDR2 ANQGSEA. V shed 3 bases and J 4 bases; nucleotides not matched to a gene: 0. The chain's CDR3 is CSVEGQGYEQYF. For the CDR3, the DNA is TGCAGCGTTGAGGGACAGGGGTACGAGCAGTACTTC.

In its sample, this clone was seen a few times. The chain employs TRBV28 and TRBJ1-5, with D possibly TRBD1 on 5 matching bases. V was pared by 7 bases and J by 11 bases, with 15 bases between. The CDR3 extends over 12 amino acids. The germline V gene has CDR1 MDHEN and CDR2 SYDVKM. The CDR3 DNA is TGTGCCAGCACCCCCCCGCGGGGCACCCAGCATTTT. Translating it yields CASTPPRGTQHF.

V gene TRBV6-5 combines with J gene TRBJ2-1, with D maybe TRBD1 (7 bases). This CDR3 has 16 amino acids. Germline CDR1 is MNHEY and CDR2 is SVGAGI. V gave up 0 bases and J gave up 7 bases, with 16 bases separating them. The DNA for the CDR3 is TGTGCCAGCAGTTACTCCTCGGCCAGGGGGGAGAATGAGCAGTTCTTC. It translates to CASSYSSARGENEQFF.

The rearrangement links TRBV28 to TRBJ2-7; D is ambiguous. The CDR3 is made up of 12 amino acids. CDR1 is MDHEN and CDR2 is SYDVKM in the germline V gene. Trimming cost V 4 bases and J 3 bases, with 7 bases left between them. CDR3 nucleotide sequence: TGTGCCAGCAGTTCCCAGGTCTACGAGCAGTACTTC. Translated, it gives CASSSQVYEQYF.

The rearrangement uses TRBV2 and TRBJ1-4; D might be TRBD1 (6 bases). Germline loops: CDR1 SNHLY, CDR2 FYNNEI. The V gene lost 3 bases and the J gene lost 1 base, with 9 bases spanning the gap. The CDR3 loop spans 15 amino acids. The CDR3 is CASSETGLTNEKLFF. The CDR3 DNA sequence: TGTGCCAGCAGTGAGACAGGACTAACTAATGAAAAACTGTTTTTT.

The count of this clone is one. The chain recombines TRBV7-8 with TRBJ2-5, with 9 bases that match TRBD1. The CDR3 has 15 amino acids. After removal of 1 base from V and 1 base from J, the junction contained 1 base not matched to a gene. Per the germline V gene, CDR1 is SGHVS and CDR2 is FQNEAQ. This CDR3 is CASSLVTGGQETQYF. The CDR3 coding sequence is TGTGCCAGCAGCTTAGTGACAGGGGGCCAAGAGACCCAGTACTTC. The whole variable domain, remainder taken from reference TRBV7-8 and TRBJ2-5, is GAGVSQSPRYKVAKRGQDVALRCDPISGHVSLFWYQQALGQGPEFLTYFQNEAQLDKSGLPSDRFFAERPEGSVSTLKIQRTQQEDSAVYLCASSLVTGGQETQYFGPGTRLLVL.

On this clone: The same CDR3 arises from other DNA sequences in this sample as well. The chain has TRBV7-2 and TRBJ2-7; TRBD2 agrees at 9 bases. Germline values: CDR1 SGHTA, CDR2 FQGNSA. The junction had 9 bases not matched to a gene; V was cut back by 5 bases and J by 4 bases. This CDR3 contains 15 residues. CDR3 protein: CASSLGLAGTYEQYF. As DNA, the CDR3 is TGTGCCAGCAGCCTAGGGCTAGCGGGAACGTACGAGCAGTACTTC.

CDR3 amino acids: CASSLPGLLAYEQYF. In DNA form, the CDR3 reads TGTGCCAGCAGTTTACCGGGACTCCTGGCCTACGAGCAGTACTTC. The V call is TRBV28, the J call TRBJ2-7; D possibly corresponds to TRBD2 (6 bases). The V gene's germline CDR1 is MDHEN and CDR2 SYDVKM. CDR3 length: 15 residues. Trimming cost V 2 bases and J 2 bases, with 13 bases left between them.

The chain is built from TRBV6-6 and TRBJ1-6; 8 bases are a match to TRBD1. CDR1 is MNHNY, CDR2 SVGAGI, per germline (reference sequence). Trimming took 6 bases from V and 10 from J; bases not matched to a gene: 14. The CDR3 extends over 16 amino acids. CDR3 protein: CASSPTGGANGSPLHF. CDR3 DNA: TGTGCCAGCAGCCCAACAGGGGGGGCGAATGGATCACCCCTCCACTTT.

The CDR3, as DNA: TGCAGTGCTATTAGGAACACTGAAGCTTTCTTT. Its protein product is CSAIRNTEAFF. V and J are TRBV20-1 and TRBJ1-1; no reliable D call. Germline V gene lookup returns CDR1 DFQATT and CDR2 SNEGSKA (reference sequence). Trimming took off 4 bases at V and 1 base at J, with 4 bases between the two ends. CDR3 length: 11 amino acids.

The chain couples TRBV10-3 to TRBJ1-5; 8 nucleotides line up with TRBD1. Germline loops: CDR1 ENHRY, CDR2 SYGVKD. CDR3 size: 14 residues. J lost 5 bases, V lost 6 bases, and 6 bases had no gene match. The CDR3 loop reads CAISRQGKDQPQHF. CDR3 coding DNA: TGTGCCATCAGCAGACAGGGGAAAGATCAGCCCCAGCATTTT.

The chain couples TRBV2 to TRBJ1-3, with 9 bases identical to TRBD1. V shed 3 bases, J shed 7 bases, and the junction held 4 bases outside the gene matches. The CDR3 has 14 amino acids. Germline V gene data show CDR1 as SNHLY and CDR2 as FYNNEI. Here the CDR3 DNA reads TGTGCCAGCAGTGATGGGACAGGGTGGAACACCATATATTTT. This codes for CASSDGTGWNTIYF.

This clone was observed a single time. CDR3 sequence reads: CASSGQGPSSYNEQFF. The CDR3 region has the DNA TGTGCCAGTAGTGGACAGGGGCCGAGCTCCTACAATGAGCAGTTCTTC. The rearrangement links TRBV19 to TRBJ2-1, with 9 bases fitting TRBD1. Trimming cost V 5 bases and J 0 bases; bases outside gene matches: 5. CDR3 length: 16 amino acids. Looked up from germline, CDR1 is LNHDA and CDR2 is SQIVND (reference sequence).

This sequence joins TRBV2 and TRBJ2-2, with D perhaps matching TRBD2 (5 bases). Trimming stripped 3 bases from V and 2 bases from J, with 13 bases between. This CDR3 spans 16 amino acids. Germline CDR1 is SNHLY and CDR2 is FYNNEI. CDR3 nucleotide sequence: TGTGCCAGCAGTGACGGGAAGGGCCATAACACCGGGGAGCTGTTTTTT. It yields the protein CASSDGKGHNTGELFF.

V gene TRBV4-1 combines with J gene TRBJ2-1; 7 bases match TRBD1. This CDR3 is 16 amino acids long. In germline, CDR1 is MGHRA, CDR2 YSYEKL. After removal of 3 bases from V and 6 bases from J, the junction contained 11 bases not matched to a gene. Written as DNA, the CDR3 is TGCGCCAGCAGCCATTATCCTACTACAGGGGTCAATGAGCAGTTCTTC. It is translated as CASSHYPTTGVNEQFF.

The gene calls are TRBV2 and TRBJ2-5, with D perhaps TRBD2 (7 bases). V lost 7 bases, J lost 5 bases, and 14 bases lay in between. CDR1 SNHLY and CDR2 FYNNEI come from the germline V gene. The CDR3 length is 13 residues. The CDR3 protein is CASKGGASETQYF. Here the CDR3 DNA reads TGTGCCAGCAAAGGGGGGGCCAGCGAGACCCAGTACTTC.

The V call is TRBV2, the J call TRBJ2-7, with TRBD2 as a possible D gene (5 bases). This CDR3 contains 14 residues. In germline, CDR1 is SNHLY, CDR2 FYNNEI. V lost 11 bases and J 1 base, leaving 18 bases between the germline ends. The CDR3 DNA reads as TGTGCCGGCCGAAGGACTGGAAATTCCTACGAGCAGTACTTC. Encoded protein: CAGRRTGNSYEQYF.

The CDR3 nucleotides read TGTGCCAGCAGCCAAAACAATGAGCAGTTCTTC. It codes for CASSQNNEQFF. The chain is built from TRBV7-6 and TRBJ2-1; D gene unclear. The V end lost 5 bases, the J end lost 5 bases, and 4 bases lay between the germline ends. Germline V gene lookup returns CDR1 SGHVS and CDR2 FNYEAQ. This CDR3 is built from 11 residues.

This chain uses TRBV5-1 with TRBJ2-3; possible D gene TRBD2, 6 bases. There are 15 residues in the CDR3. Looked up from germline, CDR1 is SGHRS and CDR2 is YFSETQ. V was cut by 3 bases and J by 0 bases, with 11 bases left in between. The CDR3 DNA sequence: TGCGCCAGCAGCTCCCAGACTAGAAGCACAGATACGCAGTATTTT. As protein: CASSSQTRSTDTQYF.

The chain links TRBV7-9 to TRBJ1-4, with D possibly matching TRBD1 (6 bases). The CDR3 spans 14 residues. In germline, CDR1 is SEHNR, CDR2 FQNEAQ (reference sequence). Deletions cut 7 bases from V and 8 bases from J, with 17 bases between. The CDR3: CASTQGHREEKLFF. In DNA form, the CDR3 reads TGTGCCAGCACCCAGGGACACCGCGAGGAAAAACTGTTTTTT. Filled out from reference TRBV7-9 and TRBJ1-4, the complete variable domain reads DTGVSQNPRHKITKRGQNVTFRCDPISEHNRLYWYRQTLGQGPEFLTYFQNEAQLEKSRLLSDRFSAERPKGSFSTLEIQRTEQGDSAMYLCASTQGHREEKLFFGSGTQLSVL.